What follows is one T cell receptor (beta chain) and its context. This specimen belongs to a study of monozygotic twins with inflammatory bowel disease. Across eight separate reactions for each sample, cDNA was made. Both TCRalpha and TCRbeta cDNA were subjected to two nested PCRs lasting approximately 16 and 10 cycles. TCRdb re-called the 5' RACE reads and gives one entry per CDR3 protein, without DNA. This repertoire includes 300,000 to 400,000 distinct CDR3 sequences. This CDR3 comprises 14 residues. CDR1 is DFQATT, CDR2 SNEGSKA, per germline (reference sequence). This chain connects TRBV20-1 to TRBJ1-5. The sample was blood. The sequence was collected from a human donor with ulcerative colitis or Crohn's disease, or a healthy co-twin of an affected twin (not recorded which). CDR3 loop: CSARSSSSNQPQHF.